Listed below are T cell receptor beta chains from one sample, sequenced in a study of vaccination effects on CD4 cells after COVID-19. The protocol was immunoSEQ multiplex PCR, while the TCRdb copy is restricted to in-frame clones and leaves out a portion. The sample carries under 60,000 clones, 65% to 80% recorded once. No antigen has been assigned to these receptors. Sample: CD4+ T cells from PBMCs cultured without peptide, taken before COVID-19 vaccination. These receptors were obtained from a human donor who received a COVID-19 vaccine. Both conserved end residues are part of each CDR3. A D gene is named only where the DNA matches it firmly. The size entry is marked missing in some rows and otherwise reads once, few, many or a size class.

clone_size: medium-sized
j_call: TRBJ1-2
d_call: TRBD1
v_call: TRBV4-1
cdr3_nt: TGCGCCAGCAGCCCGCATCGGGACAGGGTGGACTATGGCTACACCTTC
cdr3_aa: CASSPHRDRVDYGYTF

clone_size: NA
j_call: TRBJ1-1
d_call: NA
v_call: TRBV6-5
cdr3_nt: TGTGCCAGCAGTTACTCAGGAAACATGAACACTGAAGCTTTCTTT
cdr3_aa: CASSYSGNMNTEAFF

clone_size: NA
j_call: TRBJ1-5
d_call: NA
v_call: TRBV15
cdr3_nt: TGTGCCACCAGCAGAGATCCGCCCGCGAGGGGATATAGCAATCAGCCCCAGCATTTT
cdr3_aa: CATSRDPPARGYSNQPQHF

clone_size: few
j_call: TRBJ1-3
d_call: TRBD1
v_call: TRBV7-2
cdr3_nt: TGTGCCAGCAGCTTATTACCGGACAGGGGGCCTGGAAACACCATATATTTT
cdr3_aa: CASSLLPDRGPGNTIYF

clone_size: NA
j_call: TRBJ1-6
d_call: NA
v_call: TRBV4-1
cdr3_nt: TGCGCCAGCAGCCAAGAGACAGCTCATAATTCACCCCTCCACTTT
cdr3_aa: CASSQETAHNSPLHF

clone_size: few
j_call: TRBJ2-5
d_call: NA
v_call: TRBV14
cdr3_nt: TGTGCCAGCAGCCAAGCGGTAACCCTTGGGCGGGAGACCCAGTACTTC
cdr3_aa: CASSQAVTLGRETQYF

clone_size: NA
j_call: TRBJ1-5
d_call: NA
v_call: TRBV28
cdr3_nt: TGTGCCAGCAGTTTTTCGTTGTATAGGGGCAATCAGCCCCAGCATTTT
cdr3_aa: CASSFSLYRGNQPQHF

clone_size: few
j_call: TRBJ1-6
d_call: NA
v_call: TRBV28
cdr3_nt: TGTGCCAGCAGGGGCGGGCGGGGGTATAATTCACCCCTCCACTTT
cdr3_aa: CASRGGRGYNSPLHF

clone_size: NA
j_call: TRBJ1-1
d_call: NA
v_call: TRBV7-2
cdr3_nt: TGTGCCAGCAGCCGCGCCCCAGGCATGAACACTGAAGCTTTCTTT
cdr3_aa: CASSRAPGMNTEAFF

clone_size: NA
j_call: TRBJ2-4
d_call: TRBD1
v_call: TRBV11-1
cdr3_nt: TGTGCCAGCAGCTTAAGGCAGGGGGCAGACATTCAGTACTTC
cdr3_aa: CASSLRQGADIQYF

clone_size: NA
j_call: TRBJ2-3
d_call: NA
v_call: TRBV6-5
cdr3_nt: TGTGCCAGCAGTTACAGGGGAAATGCAGATACGCAGTATTTT
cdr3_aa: CASSYRGNADTQYF

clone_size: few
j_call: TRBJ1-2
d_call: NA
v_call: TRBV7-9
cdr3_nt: TGTGCCAGCAGCTTATCTTATGGCTACACCTTC
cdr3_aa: CASSLSYGYTF

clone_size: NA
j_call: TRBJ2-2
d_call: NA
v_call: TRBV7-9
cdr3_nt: TGTGCCAGCAGCGTAGAAACCGGGGAGCTGTTTTTT
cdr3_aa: CASSVETGELFF